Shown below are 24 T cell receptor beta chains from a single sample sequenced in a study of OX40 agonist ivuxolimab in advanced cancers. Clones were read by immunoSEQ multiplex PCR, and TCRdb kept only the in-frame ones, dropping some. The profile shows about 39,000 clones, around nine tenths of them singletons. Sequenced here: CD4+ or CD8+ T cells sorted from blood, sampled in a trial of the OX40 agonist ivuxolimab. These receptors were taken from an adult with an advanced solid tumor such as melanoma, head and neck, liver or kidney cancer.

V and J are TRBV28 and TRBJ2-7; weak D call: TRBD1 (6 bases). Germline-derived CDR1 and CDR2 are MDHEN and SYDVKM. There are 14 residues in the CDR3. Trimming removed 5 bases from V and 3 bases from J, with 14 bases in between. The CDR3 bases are TGTGCCAGCAGTCCCACAGGGATGGTCTACGAGCAGTACTTC. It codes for CASSPTGMVYEQYF. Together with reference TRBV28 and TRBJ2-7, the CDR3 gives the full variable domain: DVKVTQSSRYLVKRTGEKVFLECVQDMDHENMFWYRQDPGLGLRLIYFSYDVKMKEKGDIPEGYSVSREKKERFSLILESASTNQTSMYLCASSPTGMVYEQYFGPGTRLTVT.

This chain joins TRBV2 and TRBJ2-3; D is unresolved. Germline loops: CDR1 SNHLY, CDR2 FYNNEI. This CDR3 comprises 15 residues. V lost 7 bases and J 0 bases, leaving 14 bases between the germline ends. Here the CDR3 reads CASTLPDGSTDTQYF. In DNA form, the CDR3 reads TGTGCCAGCACCCTTCCGGACGGCAGCACAGATACGCAGTATTTT.

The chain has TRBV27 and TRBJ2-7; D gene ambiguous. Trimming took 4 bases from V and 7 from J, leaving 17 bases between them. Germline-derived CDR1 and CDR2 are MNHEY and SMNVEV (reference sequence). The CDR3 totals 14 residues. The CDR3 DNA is TGTGCCAGCAGTTCTGTACCGATCATGAGGGAGCAGTACTTC. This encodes CASSSVPIMREQYF.

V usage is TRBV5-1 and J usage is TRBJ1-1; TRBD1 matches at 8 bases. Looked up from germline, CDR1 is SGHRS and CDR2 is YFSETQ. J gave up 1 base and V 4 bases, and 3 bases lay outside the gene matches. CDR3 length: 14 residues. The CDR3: CASSPGQENTEAFF. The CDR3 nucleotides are TGCGCCAGCAGCCCGGGACAGGAGAACACTGAAGCTTTCTTT.

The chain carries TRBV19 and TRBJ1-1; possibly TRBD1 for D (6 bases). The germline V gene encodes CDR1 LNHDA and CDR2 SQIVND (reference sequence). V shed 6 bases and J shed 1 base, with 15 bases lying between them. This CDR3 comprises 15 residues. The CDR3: CASSLAGTPNTEAFF. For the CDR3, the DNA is TGTGCCAGTAGCCTTGCCGGGACACCGAACACTGAAGCTTTCTTT.

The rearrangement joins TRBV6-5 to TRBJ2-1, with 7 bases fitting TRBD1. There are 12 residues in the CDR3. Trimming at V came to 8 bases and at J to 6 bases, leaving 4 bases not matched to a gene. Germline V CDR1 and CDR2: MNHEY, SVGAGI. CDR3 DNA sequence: TGTGCCAGCCAACGGACAGGCAATGAGCAGTTCTTC. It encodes CASQRTGNEQFF.

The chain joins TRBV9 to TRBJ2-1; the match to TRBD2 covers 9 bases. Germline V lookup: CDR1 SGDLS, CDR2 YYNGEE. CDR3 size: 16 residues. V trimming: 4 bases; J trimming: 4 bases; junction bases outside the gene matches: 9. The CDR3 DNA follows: TGTGCCAGCAGCCCCTCTTTTAGCGGGAGATACAATGAGCAGTTCTTC. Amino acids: CASSPSFSGRYNEQFF.

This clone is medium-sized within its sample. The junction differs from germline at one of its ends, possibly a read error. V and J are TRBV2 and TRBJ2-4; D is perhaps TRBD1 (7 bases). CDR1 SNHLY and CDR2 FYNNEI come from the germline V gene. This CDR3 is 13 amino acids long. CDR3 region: CASSGRMEGQKNF. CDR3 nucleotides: TGTGCCAGCAGTGGCCGAATGGAGGGACAGAAGAACTTC. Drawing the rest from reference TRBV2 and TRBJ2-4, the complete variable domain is EPEVTQTPSHQVTQMGQEVILRCVPISNHLYFYWYRQILGQKVEFLVSFYNNEISEKSEIFDDQFSVERPDGSNFTLKIRSTKLEDSAMYFCASSGRMEGQKNFGAGTRLSVL.

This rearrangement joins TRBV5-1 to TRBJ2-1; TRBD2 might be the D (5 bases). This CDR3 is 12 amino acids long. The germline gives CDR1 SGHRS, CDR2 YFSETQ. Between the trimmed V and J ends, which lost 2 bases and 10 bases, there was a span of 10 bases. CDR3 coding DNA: TGCGCCAGCAGCTTTACTAGTAACGAGCAGTTCTTC. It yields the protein CASSFTSNEQFF.

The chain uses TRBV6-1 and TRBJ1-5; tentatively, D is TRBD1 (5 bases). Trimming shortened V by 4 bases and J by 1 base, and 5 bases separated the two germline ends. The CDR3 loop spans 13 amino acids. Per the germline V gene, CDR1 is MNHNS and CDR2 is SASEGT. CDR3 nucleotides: TGTGCCAGCAGTGGGGACAGCAATCAGCCCCAGCATTTT. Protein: CASSGDSNQPQHF.

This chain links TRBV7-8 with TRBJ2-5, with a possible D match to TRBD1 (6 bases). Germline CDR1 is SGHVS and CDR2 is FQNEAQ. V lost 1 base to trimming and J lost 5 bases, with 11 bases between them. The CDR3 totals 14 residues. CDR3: CASSLVGGWETQYF. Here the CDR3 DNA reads TGTGCCAGCAGCTTAGTTGGGGGCTGGGAGACCCAGTACTTC.

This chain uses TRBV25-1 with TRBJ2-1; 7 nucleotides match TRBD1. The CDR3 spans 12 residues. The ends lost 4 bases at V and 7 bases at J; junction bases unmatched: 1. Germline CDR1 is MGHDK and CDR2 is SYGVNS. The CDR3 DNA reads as TGTGCCAGCAGTGGGGGACAGAATGAGCAGTTCTTC. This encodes CASSGGQNEQFF.

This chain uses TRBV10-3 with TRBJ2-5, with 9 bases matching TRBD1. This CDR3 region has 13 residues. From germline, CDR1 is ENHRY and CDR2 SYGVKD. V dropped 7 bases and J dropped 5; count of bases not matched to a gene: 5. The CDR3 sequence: CAITTGTGETQYF. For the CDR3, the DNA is TGTGCCATCACCACCGGGACAGGGGAGACCCAGTACTTC.

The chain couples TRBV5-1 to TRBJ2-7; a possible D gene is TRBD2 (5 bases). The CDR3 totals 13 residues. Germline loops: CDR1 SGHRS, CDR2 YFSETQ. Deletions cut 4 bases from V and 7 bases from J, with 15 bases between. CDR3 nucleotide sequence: TGCGCCAGCAGCCAAGGACGGGAACTGGAGCAGTACTTC. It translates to CASSQGRELEQYF.

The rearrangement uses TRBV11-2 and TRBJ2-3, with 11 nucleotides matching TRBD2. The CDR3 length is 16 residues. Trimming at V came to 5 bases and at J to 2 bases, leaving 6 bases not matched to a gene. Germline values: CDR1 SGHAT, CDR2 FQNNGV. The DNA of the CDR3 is TGTGCCAGCAGCCCCGGACTAGCGGGCCCCACAGATACGCAGTATTTT. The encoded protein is CASSPGLAGPTDTQYF.

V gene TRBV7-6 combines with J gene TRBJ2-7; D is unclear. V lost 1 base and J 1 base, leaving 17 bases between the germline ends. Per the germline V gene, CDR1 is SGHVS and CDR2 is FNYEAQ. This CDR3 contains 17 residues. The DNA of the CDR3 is TGTGCCAGCAGCTTAGGGCCCGGCGGACGGGCTTCCTACGAGCAGTACTTC. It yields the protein CASSLGPGGRASYEQYF.

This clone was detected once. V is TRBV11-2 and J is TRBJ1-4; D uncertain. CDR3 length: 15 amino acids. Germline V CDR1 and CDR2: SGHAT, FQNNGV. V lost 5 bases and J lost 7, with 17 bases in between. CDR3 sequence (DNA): TGTGCCAGCAGCGCGGTTGGGTCGGTGGTTGAAAAACTGTTTTTT. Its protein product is CASSAVGSVVEKLFF.

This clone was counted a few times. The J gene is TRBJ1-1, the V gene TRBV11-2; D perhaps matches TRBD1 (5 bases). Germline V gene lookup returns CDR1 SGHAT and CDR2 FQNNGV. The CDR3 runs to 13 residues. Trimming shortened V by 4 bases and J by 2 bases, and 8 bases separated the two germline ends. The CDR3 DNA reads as TGTGCCAGCAGCTCGGACATAAACACTGAAGCTTTCTTT. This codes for CASSSDINTEAFF. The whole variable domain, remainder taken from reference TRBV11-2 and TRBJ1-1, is EAGVAQSPRYKIIEKRQSVAFWCNPISGHATLYWYQQILGQGPKLLIQFQNNGVVDDSQLPKDRFSAERLKGVDSTLKIQPAKLEDSAVYLCASSSDINTEAFFGQGTRLTVV.

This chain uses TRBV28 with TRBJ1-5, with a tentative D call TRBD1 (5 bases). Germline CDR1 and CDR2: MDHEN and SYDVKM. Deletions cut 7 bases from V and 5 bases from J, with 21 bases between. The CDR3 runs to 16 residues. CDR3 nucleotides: TGTGCCAGCACCAATCCCCTAACAGGTTTCGATCAGCCCCAGCATTTT. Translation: CASTNPLTGFDQPQHF.

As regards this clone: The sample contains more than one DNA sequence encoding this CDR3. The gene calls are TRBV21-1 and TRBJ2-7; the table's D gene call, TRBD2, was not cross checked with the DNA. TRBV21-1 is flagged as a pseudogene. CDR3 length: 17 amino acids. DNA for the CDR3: TGTGCCAGCAGCTCGCGGACTAGCGGGAGGGCCAGATACGAGCAGTACTTC. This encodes CASSSRTSGRARYEQYF.

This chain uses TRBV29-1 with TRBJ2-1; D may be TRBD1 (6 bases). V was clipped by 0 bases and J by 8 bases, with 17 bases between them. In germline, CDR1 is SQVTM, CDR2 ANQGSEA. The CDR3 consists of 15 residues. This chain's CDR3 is CSVEDLEQGLYEQFF. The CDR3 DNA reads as TGCAGCGTTGAAGATCTAGAACAGGGATTGTATGAGCAGTTCTTC.

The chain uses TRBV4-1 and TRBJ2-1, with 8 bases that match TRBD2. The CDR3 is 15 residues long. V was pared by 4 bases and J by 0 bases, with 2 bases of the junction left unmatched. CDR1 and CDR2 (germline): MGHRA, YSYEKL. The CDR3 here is CASSLREGSYNEQFF. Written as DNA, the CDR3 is TGCGCCAGCAGCCTCCGGGAGGGCTCCTACAATGAGCAGTTCTTC.

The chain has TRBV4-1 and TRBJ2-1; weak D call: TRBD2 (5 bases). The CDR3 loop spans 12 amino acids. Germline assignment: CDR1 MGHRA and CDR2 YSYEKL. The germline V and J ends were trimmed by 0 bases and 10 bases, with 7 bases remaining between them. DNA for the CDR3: TGCGCCAGCAGCCAAGAGGGAGCGGAGCAGTTCTTC. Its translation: CASSQEGAEQFF.

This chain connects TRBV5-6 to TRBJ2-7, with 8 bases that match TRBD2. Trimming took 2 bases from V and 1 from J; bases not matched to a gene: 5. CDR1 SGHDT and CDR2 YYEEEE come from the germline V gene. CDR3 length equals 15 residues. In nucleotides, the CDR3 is TGTGCCAGCAGCTTCGTCAGCGGGGGATCCTACGAGCAGTACTTC. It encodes CASSFVSGGSYEQYF.